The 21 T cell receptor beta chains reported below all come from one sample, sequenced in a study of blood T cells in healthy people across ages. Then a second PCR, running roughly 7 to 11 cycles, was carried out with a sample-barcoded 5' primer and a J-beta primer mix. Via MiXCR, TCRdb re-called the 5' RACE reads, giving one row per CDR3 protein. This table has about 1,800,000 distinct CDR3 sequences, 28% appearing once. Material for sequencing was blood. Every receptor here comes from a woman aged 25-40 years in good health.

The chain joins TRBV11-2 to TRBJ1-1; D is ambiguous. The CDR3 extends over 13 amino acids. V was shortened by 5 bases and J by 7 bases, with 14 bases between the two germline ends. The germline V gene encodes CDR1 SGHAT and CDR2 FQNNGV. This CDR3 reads CASSPQEALEAFF. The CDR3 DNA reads TGTGCCAGCAGCCCCCAGGAGGCCCTTGAAGCTTTCTTT.

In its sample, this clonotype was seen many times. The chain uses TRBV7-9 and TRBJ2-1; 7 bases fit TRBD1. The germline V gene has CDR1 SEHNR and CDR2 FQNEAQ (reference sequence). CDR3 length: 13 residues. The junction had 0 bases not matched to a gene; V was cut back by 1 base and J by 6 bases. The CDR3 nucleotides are TGTGCCAGCAGCTTAGGGGACAGCAATGAGCAGTTCTTC. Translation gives CASSLGDSNEQFF.

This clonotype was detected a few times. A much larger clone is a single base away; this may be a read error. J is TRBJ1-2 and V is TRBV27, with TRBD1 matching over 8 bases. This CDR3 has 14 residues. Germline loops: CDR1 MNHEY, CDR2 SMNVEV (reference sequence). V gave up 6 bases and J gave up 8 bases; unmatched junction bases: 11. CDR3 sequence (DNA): TGTGCCAGCAGGAGACGACAGGGGACGGAAGGCTACACCTTC. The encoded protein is CASRRRQGTEGYTF.

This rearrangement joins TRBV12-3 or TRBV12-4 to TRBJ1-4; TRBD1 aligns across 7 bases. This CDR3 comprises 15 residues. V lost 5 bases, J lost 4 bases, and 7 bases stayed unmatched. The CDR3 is CASSPLQGVNEKLFF. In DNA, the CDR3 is TGTGCCAGCAGTCCCCTTCAGGGGGTTAATGAAAAACTGTTTTTT.

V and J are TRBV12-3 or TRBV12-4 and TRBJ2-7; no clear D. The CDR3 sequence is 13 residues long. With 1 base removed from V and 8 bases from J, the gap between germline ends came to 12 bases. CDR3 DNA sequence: TGTGCCAGCAGTTTAGTCGTAGTGGAACAGCAGTACTTC. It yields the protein CASSLVVVEQQYF.

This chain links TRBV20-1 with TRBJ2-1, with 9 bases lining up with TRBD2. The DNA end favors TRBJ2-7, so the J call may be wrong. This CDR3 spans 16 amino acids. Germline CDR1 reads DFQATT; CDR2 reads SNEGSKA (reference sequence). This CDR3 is CSAGGGAGGPYNEQYF. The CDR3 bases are TGCAGTGCTGGGGGCGGAGCGGGAGGTCCCTACAATGAGCAGTACTTC.

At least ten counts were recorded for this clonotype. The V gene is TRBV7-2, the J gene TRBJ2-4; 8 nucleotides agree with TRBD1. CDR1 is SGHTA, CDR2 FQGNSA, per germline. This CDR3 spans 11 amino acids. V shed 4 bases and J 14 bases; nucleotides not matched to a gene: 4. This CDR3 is CASSSGQVEYF. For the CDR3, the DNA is TGTGCCAGCAGCTCGGGACAGGTTGAGTACTTC.

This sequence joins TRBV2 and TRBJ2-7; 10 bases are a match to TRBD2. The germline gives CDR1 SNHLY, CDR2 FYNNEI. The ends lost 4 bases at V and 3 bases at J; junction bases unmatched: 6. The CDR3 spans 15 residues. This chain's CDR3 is CASSVRTSGYYEQYF. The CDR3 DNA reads TGTGCCAGCAGTGTTAGGACTAGCGGATACTACGAGCAGTACTTC.

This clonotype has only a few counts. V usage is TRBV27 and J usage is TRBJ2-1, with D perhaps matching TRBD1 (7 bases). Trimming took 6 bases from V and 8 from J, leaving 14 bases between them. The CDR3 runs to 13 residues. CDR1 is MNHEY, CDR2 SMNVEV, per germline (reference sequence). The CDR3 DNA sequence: TGTGCCAGCAGACGCACAGGGGAGGATGAGCAGTTCTTC. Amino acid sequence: CASRRTGEDEQFF.

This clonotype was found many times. The CDR3 nucleotides read TGTGCCAGCAGCCGGCGGACTAGCGGGTCCTACGAGCAGTACTTC. Its translation is CASSRRTSGSYEQYF. The rearrangement uses TRBV3-1 and TRBJ2-7, with 11 bases identical to TRBD2. The CDR3 runs to 15 residues. Trimming at V came to 4 bases and at J to 1 base, leaving 3 bases not matched to a gene. CDR1 and CDR2 from the germline V gene are LGHDT and YNNKEL (reference sequence).

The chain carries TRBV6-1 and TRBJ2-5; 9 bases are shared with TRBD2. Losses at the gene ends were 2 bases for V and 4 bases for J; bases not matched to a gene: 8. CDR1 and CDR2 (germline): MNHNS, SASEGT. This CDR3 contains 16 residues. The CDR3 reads CASSEMRLAGIETQYF. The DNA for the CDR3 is TGTGCCAGCAGTGAAATGCGTCTAGCGGGGATAGAGACCCAGTACTTC.

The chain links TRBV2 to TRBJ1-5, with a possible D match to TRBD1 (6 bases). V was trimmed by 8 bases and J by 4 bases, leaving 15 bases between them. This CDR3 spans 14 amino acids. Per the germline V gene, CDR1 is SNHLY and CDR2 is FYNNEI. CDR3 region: CASRPDSPNQPQHF. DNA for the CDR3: TGTGCCAGCCGCCCGGACAGTCCTAATCAGCCCCAGCATTTT.

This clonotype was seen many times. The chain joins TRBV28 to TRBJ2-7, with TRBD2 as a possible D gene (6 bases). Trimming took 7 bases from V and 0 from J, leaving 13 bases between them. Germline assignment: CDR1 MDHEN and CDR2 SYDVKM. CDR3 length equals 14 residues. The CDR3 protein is CASTLPGSSYEQYF. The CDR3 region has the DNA TGTGCCAGCACCTTACCCGGGAGCTCCTACGAGCAGTACTTC. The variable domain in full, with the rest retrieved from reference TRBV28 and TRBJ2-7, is DVKVTQSSRYLVKRTGEKVFLECVQDMDHENMFWYRQDPGLGLRLIYFSYDVKMKEKGDIPEGYSVSREKKERFSLILESASTNQTSMYLCASTLPGSSYEQYFGPGTRLTVT.

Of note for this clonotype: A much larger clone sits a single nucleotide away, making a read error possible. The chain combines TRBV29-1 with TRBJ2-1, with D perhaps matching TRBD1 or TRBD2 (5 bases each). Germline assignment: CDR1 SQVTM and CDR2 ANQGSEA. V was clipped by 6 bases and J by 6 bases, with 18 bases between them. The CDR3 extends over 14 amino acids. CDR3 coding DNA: TGCAGCGTAGCCGACCGAATGAGGGGCAATGAGCAGTTCTTC. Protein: CSVADRMRGNEQFF.

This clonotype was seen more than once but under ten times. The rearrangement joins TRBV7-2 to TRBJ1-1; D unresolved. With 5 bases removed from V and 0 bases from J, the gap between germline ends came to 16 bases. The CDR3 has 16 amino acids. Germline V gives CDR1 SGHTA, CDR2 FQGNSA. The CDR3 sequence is CASSQSSGGLNTEAFF. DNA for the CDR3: TGTGCCAGCAGCCAATCCTCGGGCGGATTGAACACTGAAGCTTTCTTT.

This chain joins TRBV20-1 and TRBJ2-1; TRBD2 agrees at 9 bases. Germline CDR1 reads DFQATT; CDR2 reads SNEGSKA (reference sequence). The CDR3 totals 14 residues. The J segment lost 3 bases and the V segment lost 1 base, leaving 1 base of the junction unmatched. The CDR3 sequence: CSARGTSDYNEQFF. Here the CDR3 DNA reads TGCAGTGCTAGAGGGACTAGCGACTACAATGAGCAGTTCTTC.

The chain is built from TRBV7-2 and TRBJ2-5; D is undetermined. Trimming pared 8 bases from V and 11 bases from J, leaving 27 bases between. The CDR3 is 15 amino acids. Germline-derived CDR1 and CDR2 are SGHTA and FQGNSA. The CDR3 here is CASGPRPTVVEAQYF. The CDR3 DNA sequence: TGTGCCAGCGGCCCTCGGCCGACGGTTGTTGAGGCTCAGTACTTC.

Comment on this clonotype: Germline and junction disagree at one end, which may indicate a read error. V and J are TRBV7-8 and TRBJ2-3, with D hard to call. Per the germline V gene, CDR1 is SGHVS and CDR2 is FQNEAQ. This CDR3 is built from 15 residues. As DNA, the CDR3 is TGTGCCGGCAGCCGCACGAGTGGAAGCCGCCTGACGCAGTATTTT. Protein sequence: CAGSRTSGSRLTQYF. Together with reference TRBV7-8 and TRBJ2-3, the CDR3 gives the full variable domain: GAGVSQSPRYKVAKRGQDVALRCDPISGHVSLFWYQQALGQGPEFLTYFQNEAQLDKSGLPSDRFFAERPEGSVSTLKIQRTQQEDSAVYLCAGSRTSGSRLTQYFGPGTRLTVL.

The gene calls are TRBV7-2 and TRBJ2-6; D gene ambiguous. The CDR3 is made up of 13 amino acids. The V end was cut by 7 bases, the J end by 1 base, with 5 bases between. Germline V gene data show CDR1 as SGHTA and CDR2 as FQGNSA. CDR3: CASKFSGANVLTF. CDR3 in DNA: TGTGCCAGCAAGTTTTCTGGGGCCAACGTCCTGACTTTC.

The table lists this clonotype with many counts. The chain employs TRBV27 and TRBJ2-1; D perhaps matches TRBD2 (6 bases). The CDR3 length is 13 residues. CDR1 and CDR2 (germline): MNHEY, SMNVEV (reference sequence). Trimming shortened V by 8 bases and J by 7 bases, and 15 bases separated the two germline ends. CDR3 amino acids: CASRGGALNEQFF. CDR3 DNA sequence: TGTGCCAGCCGAGGCGGGGCATTGAATGAGCAGTTCTTC.

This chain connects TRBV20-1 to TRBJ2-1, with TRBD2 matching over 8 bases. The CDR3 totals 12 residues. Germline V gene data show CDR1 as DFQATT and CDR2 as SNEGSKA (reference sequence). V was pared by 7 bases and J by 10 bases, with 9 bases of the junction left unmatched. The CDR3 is CSVYGGAGEQFF. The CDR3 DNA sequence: TGCAGTGTTTACGGGGGGGCCGGAGAGCAGTTCTTC.